Each of the 11 T cell receptor beta chains below was sequenced from the same sample in a study of cytomegalovirus exposure and HLA in healthy donors. PCR employed 60 Vbeta and 13 Jbeta primers. Sequencing was performed with immunoSEQ multiplex PCR; in TCRdb, only in-frame clones are kept and a portion is missing. Of about 180,000 clones listed, approximately 80% are singletons. The specimen sequenced was PBMCs. These receptor sequences come from a woman aged 50 to 65 in good health and CMV-seronegative.

The gene calls are TRBV28 and TRBJ2-7, with no clear D. The CDR3 runs 15 residues. Germline V gene lookup returns CDR1 MDHEN and CDR2 SYDVKM. Trimming took 4 bases from V and 6 from J, leaving 19 bases between them. The CDR3 protein is CASSSLSSRLAEQYF. CDR3 nucleotides: TGTGCCAGCAGTTCCTTAAGTTCCCGATTGGCCGAGCAGTACTTC.

The chain combines TRBV18 with TRBJ2-1; TRBD2 matches at 10 bases. CDR1 is KGHSH, CDR2 LQKENI, per germline. The ends lost 2 bases at V and 7 bases at J; junction bases unmatched: 8. This CDR3 region has 16 residues. In DNA form, the CDR3 reads TGTGCCAGCTCACCAGGAAGCGGGAGGGCGAGGAATGAGCAGTTCTTC. Translated: CASSPGSGRARNEQFF.

The chain joins TRBV5-1 to TRBJ2-3; possibly TRBD2 for D (5 bases). V was trimmed by 0 bases and J by 0 bases, leaving 8 bases between them. CDR1 SGHRS and CDR2 YFSETQ come from the germline V gene. The CDR3 consists of 15 residues. CDR3 loop: CASSLVSGSTDTQYF. In DNA, the CDR3 is TGCGCCAGCAGCTTGGTATCGGGGAGCACAGATACGCAGTATTTT.

V usage is TRBV29-1 and J usage is TRBJ1-2, with D possibly matching TRBD1 (6 bases). Germline-derived CDR1 and CDR2 are SQVTM and ANQGSEA. The CDR3 is 12 residues long. V lost 3 bases and J lost 7, with 12 bases in between. The CDR3 protein is CSVDVDRSGYTF. The DNA for the CDR3 is TGCAGCGTTGACGTTGACAGGTCTGGCTACACCTTC.

CDR3 sequence reads: CASTRGRGETQYF. Written as DNA, the CDR3 is TGTGCCAGCACCAGGGGAAGGGGAGAGACCCAGTACTTC. The V and J genes are TRBV5-4 and TRBJ2-5, with D maybe TRBD1 (6 bases). The CDR3 consists of 13 residues. V lost 6 bases to trimming and J lost 4 bases, with 13 bases between them. Germline CDR1 reads SGHNT; CDR2 reads YYREEE (reference sequence). Complete variable domain (other parts from reference TRBV5-4 and TRBJ2-5): ETGVTQSPTHLIKTRGQQVTLRCSSQSGHNTVSWYQQALGQGPQFIFQYYREEENGRGNFPPRFSGLQFPNYSSELNVNALELDDSALYLCASTRGRGETQYFGPGTRLLVL.

This clone was counted only a few times. V and J are TRBV28 and TRBJ1-4; D is possibly TRBD1 (6 bases). This CDR3 has 13 residues. The germline V gene encodes CDR1 MDHEN and CDR2 SYDVKM. Trimming shortened V by 10 bases and J by 7 bases, and 16 bases separated the two germline ends. CDR3 sequence reads: CATTQGLREKLFF. For the CDR3, the DNA is TGTGCCACAACACAGGGCTTGCGTGAAAAACTGTTTTTT.

The chain recombines TRBV21-1 with TRBJ1-5; the DNA was not compared with TRBD1, the D call given in the table. TRBV21-1 is a listed pseudogene. The CDR3 has 14 residues. The CDR3 loop reads CASSNWTGDQPQHF. In nucleotides, the CDR3 is TGTGCCAGCAGCAATTGGACAGGGGATCAGCCCCAGCATTTT.

V usage is TRBV28 and J usage is TRBJ1-1; no definite D call. Per germline, CDR1 MDHEN and CDR2 SYDVKM. V was shortened by 9 bases and J by 2 bases, with 10 bases between the two germline ends. The CDR3 totals 12 residues. The CDR3 DNA follows: TGTGCCAGTAGGAGATTTAACACTGAAGCTTTCTTT. It yields the protein CASRRFNTEAFF.

The J gene is TRBJ1-6, the V gene TRBV4-3; 7 positions agree with TRBD1. Germline values: CDR1 LGHNA, CDR2 YSLEER. The CDR3 runs to 16 residues. The trim removed 1 base at V and 5 bases at J, leaving 5 bases unmatched. As DNA, the CDR3 is TGCGCCAGCAGCCAAGGAGGACAGGTCAATAATTCACCCCTCCACTTT. This codes for CASSQGGQVNNSPLHF.

The chain uses TRBV28 and TRBJ1-1; 10 bases align to TRBD1. CDR1 and CDR2 (germline): MDHEN, SYDVKM. V shed 4 bases and J 0 bases; nucleotides not matched to a gene: 8. CDR3 length: 17 residues. DNA for the CDR3: TGTGCCAGCAGTTCCTACGACAGGGGGCCCTTGAACACTGAAGCTTTCTTT. This encodes CASSSYDRGPLNTEAFF.

The V gene is TRBV28, the J gene TRBJ1-4; the D is unclear. V shed 3 bases and J shed 2 bases, with 16 bases lying between them. CDR1 and CDR2 (germline): MDHEN, SYDVKM. This CDR3 is built from 17 residues. Written as DNA, the CDR3 is TGTGCCAGCAGTTTTACAGCGGGGTGGGCGACTAATGAAAAACTGTTTTTT. This translates into CASSFTAGWATNEKLFF.